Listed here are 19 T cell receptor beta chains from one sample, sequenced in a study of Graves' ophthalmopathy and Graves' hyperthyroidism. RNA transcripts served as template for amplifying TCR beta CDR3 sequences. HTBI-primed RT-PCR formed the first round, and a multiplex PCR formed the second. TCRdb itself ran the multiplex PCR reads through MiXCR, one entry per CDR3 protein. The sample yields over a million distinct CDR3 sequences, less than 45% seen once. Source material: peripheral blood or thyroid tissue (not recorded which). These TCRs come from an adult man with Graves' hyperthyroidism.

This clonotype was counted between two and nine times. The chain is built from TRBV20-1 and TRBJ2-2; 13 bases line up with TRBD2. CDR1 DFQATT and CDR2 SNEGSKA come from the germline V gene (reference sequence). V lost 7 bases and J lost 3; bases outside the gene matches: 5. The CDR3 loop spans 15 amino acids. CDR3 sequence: CSGTSGSIDTGELFF. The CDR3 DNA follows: TGCAGTGGGACTAGCGGGAGTATTGACACCGGGGAGCTGTTTTTT.

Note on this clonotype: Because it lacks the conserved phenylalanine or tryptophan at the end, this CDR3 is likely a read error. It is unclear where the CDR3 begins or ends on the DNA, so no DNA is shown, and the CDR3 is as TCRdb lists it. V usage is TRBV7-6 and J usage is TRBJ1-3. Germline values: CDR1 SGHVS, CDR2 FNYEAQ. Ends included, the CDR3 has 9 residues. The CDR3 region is CASSARDST.

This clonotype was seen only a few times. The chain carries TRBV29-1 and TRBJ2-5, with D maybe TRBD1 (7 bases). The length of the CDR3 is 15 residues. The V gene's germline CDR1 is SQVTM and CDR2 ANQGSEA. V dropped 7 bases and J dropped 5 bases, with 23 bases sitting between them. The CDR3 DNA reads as TGCAGCGCGACAAGATCGGGCCAGGGGGGCGAGACCCAGTACTTC. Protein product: CSATRSGQGGETQYF.

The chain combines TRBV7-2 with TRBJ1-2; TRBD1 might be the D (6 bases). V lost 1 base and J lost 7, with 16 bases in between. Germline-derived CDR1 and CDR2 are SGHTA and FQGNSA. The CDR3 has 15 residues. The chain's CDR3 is CASSLDGGGYFGYTF. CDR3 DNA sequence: TGTGCCAGCAGCTTAGACGGGGGCGGGTACTTTGGCTACACCTTC.

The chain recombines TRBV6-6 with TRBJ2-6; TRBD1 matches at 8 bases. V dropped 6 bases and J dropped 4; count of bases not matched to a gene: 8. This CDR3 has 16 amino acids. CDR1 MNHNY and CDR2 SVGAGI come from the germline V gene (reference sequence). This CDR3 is CASRDNRGSGANVLTF. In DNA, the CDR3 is TGTGCCAGCAGAGATAACAGGGGGAGCGGGGCCAACGTCCTGACTTTC.

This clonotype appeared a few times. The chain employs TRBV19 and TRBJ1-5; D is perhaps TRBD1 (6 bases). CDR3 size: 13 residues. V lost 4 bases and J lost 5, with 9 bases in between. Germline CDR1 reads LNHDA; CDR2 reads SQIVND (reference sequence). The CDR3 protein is CASSTDRYQPQHF. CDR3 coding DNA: TGTGCCAGTAGTACAGACAGGTATCAGCCCCAGCATTTT.

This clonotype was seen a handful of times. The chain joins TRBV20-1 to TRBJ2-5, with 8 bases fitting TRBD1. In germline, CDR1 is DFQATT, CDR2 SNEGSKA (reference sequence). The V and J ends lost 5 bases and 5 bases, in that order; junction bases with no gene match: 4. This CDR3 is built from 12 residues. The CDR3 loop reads CSAGGQAETQYF. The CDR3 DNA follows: TGCAGTGCTGGGGGACAGGCTGAGACCCAGTACTTC.

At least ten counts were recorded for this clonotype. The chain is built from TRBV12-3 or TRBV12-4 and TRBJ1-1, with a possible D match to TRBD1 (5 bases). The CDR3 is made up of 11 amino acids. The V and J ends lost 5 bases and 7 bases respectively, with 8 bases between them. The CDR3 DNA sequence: TGTGCCAGCAGTAAAACAGGTGAAGCTTTCTTT. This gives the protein CASSKTGEAFF.

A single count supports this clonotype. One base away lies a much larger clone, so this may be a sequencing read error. CDR3 loop: CDSRVDTGSLKGTEAFF. Written as DNA, the CDR3 is TGTGACAGTAGAGTCGACACGGGATCATTGAAAGGCACTGAAGCTTTCTTT. The chain is built from TRBV19 and TRBJ1-1; no reliable D call. Germline CDR1 LNHDA, CDR2 SQIVND (reference sequence). This CDR3 is built from 17 residues.

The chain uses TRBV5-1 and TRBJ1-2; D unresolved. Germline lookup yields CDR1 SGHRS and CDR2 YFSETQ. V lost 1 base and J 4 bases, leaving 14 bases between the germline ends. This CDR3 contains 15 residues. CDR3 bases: TGCGCCAGCAGCTTGTCGGACTTATCCATCTATGGCTACACCTTC. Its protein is CASSLSDLSIYGYTF.

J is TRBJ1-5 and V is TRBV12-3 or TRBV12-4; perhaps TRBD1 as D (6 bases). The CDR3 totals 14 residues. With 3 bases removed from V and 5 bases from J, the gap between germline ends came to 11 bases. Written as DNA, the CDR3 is TGTGCCAGCAGTTTTTGGGGGGCCCATCAGCCCCAGCATTTT. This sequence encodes CASSFWGAHQPQHF.

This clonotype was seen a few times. The CDR3 region is CASSSLRGRQETQYF. In DNA form, the CDR3 reads TGTGCCAGCAGCTCCCTCAGGGGGCGCCAAGAGACCCAGTACTTC. The J gene is TRBJ2-5, the V gene TRBV11-2; 8 bases align to TRBD1. From germline, CDR1 is SGHAT and CDR2 FQNNGV. Unmatched junction bases numbered 5, after V lost 4 bases and J lost 1 base. The CDR3 runs to 15 residues.

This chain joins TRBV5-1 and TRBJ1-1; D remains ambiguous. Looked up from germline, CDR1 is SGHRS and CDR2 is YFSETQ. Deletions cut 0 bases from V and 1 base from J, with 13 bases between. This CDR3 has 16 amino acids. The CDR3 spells CASSLDQTFPNTEAFF. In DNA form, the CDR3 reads TGCGCCAGCAGCTTGGATCAGACATTCCCGAACACTGAAGCTTTCTTT.

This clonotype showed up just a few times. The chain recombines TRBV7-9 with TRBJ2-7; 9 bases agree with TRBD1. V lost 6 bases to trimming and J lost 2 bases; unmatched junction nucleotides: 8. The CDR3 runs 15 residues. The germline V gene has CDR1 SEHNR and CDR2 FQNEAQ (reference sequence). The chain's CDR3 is CASSTGTGYPYEQYF. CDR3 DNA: TGTGCCAGCAGTACCGGGACAGGGTACCCCTACGAGCAGTACTTC.

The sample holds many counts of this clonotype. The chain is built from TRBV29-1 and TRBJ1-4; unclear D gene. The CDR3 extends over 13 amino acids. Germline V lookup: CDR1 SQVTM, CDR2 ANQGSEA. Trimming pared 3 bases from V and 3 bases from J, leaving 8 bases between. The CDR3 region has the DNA TGCAGCGTTGAGGAGTGGCCTAATGAAAAACTGTTTTTT. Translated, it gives CSVEEWPNEKLFF.

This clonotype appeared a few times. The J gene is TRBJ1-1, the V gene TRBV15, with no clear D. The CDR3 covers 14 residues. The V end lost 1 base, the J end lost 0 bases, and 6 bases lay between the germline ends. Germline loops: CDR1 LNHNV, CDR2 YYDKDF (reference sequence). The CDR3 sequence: CATSRVGMNTEAFF. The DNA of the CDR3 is TGTGCCACCAGCAGAGTAGGGATGAACACTGAAGCTTTCTTT.

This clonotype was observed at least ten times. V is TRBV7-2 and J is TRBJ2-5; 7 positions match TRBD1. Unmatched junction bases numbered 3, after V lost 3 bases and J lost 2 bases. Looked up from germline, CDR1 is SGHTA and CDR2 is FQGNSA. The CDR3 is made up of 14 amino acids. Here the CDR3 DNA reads TGTGCCAGCAGCTTGACAGGGTTACAAGAGACCCAGTACTTC. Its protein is CASSLTGLQETQYF.

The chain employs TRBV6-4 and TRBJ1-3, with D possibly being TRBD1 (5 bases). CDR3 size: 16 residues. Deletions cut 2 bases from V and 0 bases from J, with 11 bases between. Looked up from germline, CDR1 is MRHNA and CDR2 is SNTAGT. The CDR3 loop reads CASSDNAGSSGNTIYF. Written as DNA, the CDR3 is TGTGCCAGCAGTGACAACGCAGGGTCCTCTGGAAACACCATATATTTT.

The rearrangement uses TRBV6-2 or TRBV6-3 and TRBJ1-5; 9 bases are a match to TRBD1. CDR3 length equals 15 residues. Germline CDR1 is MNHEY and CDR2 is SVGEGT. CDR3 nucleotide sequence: TGTGCTAGAGATGGGGGGACAGGGAATAAGCAGCCCCAGCATTTT. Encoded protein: CARDGGTGNKQPQHF.